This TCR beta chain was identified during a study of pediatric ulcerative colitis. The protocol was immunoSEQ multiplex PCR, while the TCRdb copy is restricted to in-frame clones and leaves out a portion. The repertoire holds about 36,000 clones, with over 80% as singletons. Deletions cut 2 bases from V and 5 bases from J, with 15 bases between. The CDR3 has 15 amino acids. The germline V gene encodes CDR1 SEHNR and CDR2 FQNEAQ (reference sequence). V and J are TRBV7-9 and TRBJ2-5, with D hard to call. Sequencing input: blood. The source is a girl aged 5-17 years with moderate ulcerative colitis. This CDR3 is CASSLFRRNPETQYF. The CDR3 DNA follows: TGTGCCAGCAGCTTATTCAGGCGGAATCCGGAGACCCAGTACTTC.